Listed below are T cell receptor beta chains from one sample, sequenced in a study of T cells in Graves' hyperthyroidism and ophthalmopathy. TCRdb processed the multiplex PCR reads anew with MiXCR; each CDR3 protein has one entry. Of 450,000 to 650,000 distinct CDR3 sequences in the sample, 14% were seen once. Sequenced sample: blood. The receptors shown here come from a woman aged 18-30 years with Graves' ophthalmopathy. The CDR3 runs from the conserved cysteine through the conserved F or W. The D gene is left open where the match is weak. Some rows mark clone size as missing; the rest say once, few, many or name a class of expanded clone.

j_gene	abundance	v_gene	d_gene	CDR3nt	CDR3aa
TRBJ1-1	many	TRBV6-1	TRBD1	TGTGCCAGCAGTCGAGGGGACAGTGAAGCTTTCTTT	CASSRGDSEAFF
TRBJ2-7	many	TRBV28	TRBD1	TGTGCCAGCAGTTTATCTTACGGGACAGGGGTCGTTGAGCAGTACTTC	CASSLSYGTGVVEQYF
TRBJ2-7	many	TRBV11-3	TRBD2	TGTGCCAGCAGCTTAAGCGGGAATCCCTACGAGCAGTACTTC	CASSLSGNPYEQYF
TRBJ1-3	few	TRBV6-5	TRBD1	TGCGCCAGCAGTTACTCTGGGACAGGGATCTTTAGCTCTGGAAACACCATATATTTT	CASSYSGTGIFSSGNTIYF
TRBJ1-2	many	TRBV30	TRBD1	TGTGCCTGGAAGCGGACAGGGGGGCTACAGAACACCTTC	CAWKRTGGLQNTF
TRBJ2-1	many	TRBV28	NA	TGTGCCAGCACCTTGAGGCTAAACAATGAGCAGTTCTTC	CASTLRLNNEQFF
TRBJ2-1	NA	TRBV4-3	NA	TGCGCCAGCAGCCAAGTGTCGGGCGGTGAGCAGTTCTTC	CASSQVSGGEQFF
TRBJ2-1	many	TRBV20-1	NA	TGCAGTGCCAGCTCGTCTGTCAGGGGTCCCTACAATGAGCAGTTCTTC	CSASSSVRGPYNEQFF
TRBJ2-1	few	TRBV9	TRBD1	TGTGCCAGCAGCGGAGACAGGGGGGTCCAATGGGAGCAGTTCTTC	CASSGDRGVQWEQFF
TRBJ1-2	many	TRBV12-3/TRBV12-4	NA	TGTGCCAGCAGTTCCGGAATAGTAGATAACTATGGCTACACCTTC	CASSSGIVDNYGYTF
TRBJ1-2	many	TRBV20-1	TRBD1	TGCAGTGCTAGAGACTGGGACAGTAGCTATGGCTACACCTTC	CSARDWDSSYGYTF
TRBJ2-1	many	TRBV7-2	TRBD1	TGTGCCAGCAGCCCAACAACCGGGACAGGGCATGAGCAGTTCTTC	CASSPTTGTGHEQFF
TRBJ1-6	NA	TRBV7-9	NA	TGTGCCAGCGGATCAGGAGATTTCTATAATTCACCCCTCCACTTT	CASGSGDFYNSPLHF
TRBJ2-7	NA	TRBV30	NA	TGTGCCTGGAGTCCACCGGGACTGGTTTACGAGCAGTACTTC	CAWSPPGLVYEQYF
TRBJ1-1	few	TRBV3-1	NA	TGTGCCAGCAGCCTTACGAAGGGGAACACTGAAGCTTTCTTT	CASSLTKGNTEAFF
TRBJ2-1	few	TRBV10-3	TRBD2	TGTGCCATCAGCTCGGAGGGGACTAGCGGATACAATGAGCAGTTCTTC	CAISSEGTSGYNEQFF
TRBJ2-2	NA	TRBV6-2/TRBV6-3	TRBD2	TGTGCCAGCAGTTATCCAGCGGGAGGGGACACCGGGGAGCTGTTTTTT	CASSYPAGGDTGELFF
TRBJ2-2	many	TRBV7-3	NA	TGTGCCAGCAGCATGACAGTGAACACCGGGGAGCTGTTTTTT	CASSMTVNTGELFF
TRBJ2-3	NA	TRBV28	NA	TGTGCCAGCAGTTTATTGATAGGGGGGGATACGCAGTATTTT	CASSLLIGGDTQYF
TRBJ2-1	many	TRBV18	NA	TGTGCCAGCTCACCAGTCCCTGGTACTGAGCAGTTCTTC	CASSPVPGTEQFF
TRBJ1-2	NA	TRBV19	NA	TGTGCCAGTAGTATAGCCGGGACGGGCTATGGCTACACCTTC	CASSIAGTGYGYTF
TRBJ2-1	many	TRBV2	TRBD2	TGTGCCAGCAGCCTCCTCTTAGCGGGAGGGCCTGATAATGAGCAGTTCTTC	CASSLLLAGGPDNEQFF
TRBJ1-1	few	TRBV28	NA	TGTGCCGGAAGCCGGCCTCGGGGAAACACTGAAGCTTTCTTT	CAGSRPRGNTEAFF
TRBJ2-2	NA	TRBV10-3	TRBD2	TGTGCCATCAGGCCGGGGAGGGCACCCACCGGGGAGCTGTTTTTT	CAIRPGRAPTGELFF
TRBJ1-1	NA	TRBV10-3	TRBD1	TGTGCCATCACTCAGGGGGAATCGAGCACTGAAGCTTTCTTT	CAITQGESSTEAFF
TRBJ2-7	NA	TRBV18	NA	TGTGCCAGCTCACCGACTCCGGGCTCCCATCTACAGTACTTC	CASSPTPGSHLQYF
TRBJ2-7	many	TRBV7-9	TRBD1	TGTGCCAGCAGCTTAGCCTTGGGACAGGAGCAGTACTTC	CASSLALGQEQYF
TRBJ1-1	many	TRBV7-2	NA	TGTGCCAGCAGCTCTCTCTCGAGTTTGAGCACTGAAGCTTTCTTT	CASSSLSSLSTEAFF
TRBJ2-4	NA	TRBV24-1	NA	TGTGCCACCAGTGATCTCGACCCAAACATTCAGTACTTC	CATSDLDPNIQYF
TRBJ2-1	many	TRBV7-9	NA	TGTGCCAGCACCCCAGAGAGGGTCCGGAATGAGCAGTTCTTC	CASTPERVRNEQFF
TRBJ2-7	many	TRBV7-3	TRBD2	TGTGCCAGCGGAATAGCGGGAGCAGCCGAGCAGTACTTC	CASGIAGAAEQYF
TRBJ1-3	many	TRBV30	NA	TGTGCCTGGAGGGGGGGTGGAAACACCATATATTTT	CAWRGGGNTIYF
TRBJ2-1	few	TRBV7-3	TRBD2	TGTGCCAGCAGCCCTCCGACTAGCGGGAGGGCCAATGAGCAGTTCTTC	CASSPPTSGRANEQFF
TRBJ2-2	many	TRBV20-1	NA	TGCAGTGCACCGGACGGTCACGGCACCGGGGAGCTGTTTTTT	CSAPDGHGTGELFF
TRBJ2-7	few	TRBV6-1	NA	TGTGCCAGCAGCCTCGGCGACTTGACCTACGAGCAGTACTTC	CASSLGDLTYEQYF
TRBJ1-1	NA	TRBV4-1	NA	TGCGCCAGCAGCCAAGAGGCAGGGGTCGGGGGCAACACTGAAGCTTTCTTT	CASSQEAGVGGNTEAFF
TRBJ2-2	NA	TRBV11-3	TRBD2	TGTGCCAGCAGCCAAACCCCGGGACTAGCGGGAGGAGATCCGAACACCGGGGAGCTGTTTTTT	CASSQTPGLAGGDPNTGELFF
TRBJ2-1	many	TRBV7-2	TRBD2	TGTGCCAGCAGCCCACCTAGCGGGAGTTCGTACAATGAGCAGTTCTTC	CASSPPSGSSYNEQFF
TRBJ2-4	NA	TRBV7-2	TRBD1	TGTGCCAGCAGCGCCGGACAGGGGGCGCAAAACATTCAGTACTTC	CASSAGQGAQNIQYF
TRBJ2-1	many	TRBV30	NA	TGTGCCTGGAGCCTGAGGTTATACAATGAGCAGTTCTTC	CAWSLRLYNEQFF
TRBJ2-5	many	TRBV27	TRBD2	TGTGCCAGCAAGACGGGACTAGCGGGAGTAGAGACCCAGTACTTC	CASKTGLAGVETQYF
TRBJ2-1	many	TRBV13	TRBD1	TGTGCCAGCAGCCTCGGACAGGGTTTCACCTACAATGAGCAGTTCTTC	CASSLGQGFTYNEQFF
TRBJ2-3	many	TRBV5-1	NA	TGCGCCAGCCAGGGGACCGATACGCAGTATTTT	CASQGTDTQYF
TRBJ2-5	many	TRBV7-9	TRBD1	TGTGCCAGCAGCTTCCGGGACAGGGGGCGCGAAGAGACCCAGTACTTC	CASSFRDRGREETQYF
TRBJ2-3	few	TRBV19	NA	TGTGCCAGTAGACCCCTTGCCACGAAGGGCCGGGTTTCGCAGTATTTT	CASRPLATKGRVSQYF
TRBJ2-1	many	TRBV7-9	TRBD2	TGTGCCAGCAGCCCCCGAGGGACTAGCGGGGAGGGGTACAATGAGCAGTTCTTC	CASSPRGTSGEGYNEQFF